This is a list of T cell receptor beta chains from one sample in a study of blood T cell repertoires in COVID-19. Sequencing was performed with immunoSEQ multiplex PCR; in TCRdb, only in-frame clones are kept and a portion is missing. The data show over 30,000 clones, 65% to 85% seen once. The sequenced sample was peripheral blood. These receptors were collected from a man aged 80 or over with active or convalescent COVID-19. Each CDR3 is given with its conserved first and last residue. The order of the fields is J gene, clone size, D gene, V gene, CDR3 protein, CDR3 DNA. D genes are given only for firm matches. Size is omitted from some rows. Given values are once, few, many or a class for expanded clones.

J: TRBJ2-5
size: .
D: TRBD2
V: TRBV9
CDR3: CASSDSGQETQYF
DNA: TGTGCCAGCAGCGATAGCGGGCAAGAGACCCAGTACTTC

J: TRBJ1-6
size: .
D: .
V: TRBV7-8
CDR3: CASSLMFSPLHF
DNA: TGTGCCAGCAGCCTTATGTTCTCACCCCTCCACTTT

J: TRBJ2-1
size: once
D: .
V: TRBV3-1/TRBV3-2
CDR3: CASSQEGRLAEQFF
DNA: TGTGCCAGCAGCCAAGAAGGTAGGCTAGCTGAGCAGTTCTTC

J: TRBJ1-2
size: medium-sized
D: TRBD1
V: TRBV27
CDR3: CASSYRQGAGGYTF
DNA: TGTGCCAGCAGTTATCGTCAGGGGGCGGGGGGCTACACCTTC

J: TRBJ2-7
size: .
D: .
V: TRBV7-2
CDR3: CASSPSPGAYEQYF
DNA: TGTGCCAGCAGCCCGTCCCCGGGTGCCTACGAGCAGTACTTC

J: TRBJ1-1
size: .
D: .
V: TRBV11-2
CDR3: CASSPGGNTEAFF
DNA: TGTGCCAGCAGCCCGGGGGGGAACACTGAAGCTTTCTTT

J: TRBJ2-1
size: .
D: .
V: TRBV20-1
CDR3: CSGERGGEQFF
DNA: TGCAGTGGGGAGAGAGGAGGTGAGCAGTTCTTC

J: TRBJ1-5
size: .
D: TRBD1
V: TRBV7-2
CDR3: CASSFEGQQPQHF
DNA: TGTGCCAGCAGCTTCGAGGGACAGCAGCCCCAGCATTTT

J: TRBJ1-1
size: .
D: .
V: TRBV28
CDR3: CASSSEMVGGGMRTEAFF
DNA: TGTGCCAGCAGTTCCGAAATGGTCGGGGGGGGAATGAGGACTGAAGCTTTCTTT

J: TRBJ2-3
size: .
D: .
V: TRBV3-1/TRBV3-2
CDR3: CASSQAVSLASTDTQYF
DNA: TGTGCCAGCAGCCAAGCGGTTTCATTAGCTAGCACAGATACGCAGTATTTT

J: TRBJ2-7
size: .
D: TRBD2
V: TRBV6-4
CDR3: CASRRGLAGGPKLTYEQYF
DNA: TGTGCCAGCAGGAGAGGACTAGCGGGGGGGCCCAAACTAACCTACGAGCAGTACTTC

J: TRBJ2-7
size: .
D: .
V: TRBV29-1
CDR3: CSAGLTYEQYF
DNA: TGCAGCGCCGGCCTTACCTACGAGCAGTACTTC

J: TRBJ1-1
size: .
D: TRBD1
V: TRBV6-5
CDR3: CASRQGKDTEAFF
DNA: TGTGCCAGCCGACAGGGTAAGGACACTGAAGCTTTCTTT

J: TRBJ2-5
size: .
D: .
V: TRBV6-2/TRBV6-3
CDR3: CASSWGGAGQETQYF
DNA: TGTGCCAGCAGTTGGGGAGGCGCTGGGCAAGAGACCCAGTACTTC

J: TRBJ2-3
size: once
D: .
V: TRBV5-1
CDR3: CASSLAGIGTDTQYF
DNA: TGCGCCAGCAGCTTGGCAGGGATCGGCACAGATACGCAGTATTTT

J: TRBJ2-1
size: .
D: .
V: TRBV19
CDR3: CASNFPSGGDNEQFF
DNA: TGTGCCAGTAACTTCCCGAGCGGAGGGGACAATGAGCAGTTCTTC

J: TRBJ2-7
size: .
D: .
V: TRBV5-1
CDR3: CASSSPGTLTYEQYF
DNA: TGCGCCAGCAGCTCCCCCGGGACACTAACCTACGAGCAGTACTTC

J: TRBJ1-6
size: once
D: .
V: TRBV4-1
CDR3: CAGIRRAYNSPLHF
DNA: TGCGCCGGTATACGGAGGGCTTATAATTCACCCCTCCACTTT

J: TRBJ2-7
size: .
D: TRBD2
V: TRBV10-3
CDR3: CATAAASGRALHEQYF
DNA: TGTGCCACCGCGGCGGCTAGCGGGAGGGCCTTGCACGAGCAGTACTTC

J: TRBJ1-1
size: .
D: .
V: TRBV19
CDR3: CASSIDRTEAFF
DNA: TGTGCCAGTAGTATAGATCGCACTGAAGCTTTCTTT

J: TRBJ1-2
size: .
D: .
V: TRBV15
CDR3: CATSRDRVPYGYTF
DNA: TGTGCCACCAGCAGAGATCGTGTTCCCTATGGCTACACCTTC

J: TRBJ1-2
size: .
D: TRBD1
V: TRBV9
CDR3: CASSARTGSGYTF
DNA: TGTGCCAGCAGCGCCCGGACAGGCTCTGGCTACACCTTC

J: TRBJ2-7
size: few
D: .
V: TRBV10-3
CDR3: CAISVQGYEQYF
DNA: TGTGCCATCAGTGTTCAGGGTTACGAGCAGTACTTC

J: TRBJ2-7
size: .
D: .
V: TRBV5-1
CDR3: CASSLAWGVSYEQYF
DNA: TGCGCCAGCAGCTTGGCATGGGGCGTCTCCTACGAGCAGTACTTC

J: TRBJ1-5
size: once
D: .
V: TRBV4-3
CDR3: CASSQRFQGRDQPQHF
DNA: TGCGCCAGCAGCCAACGATTTCAGGGGAGGGATCAGCCCCAGCATTTT

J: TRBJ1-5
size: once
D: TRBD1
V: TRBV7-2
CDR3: CASSPTGDQPQHF
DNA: TGTGCCAGCAGCCCCACAGGGGATCAGCCCCAGCATTTT

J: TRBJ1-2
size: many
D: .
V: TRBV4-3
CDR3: CASSQVFTGKYGYTF
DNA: TGCGCCAGCAGCCAAGTTTTTACAGGGAAATACGGCTACACCTTC

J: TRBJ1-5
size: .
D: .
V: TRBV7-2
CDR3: CASSLQGSNQPQHF
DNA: TGTGCCAGCAGCTTGCAGGGTAGCAATCAGCCCCAGCATTTT

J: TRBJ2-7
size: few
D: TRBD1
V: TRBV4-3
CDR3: CASSQDLPGGSYEQYF
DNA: TGCGCCAGCAGCCAAGATTTGCCAGGGGGCTCCTACGAGCAGTACTTC

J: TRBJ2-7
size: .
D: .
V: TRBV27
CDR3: CASSLTSSAGYEQYF
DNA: TGTGCCAGCAGCCTCACATCCAGTGCGGGTTACGAGCAGTACTTC

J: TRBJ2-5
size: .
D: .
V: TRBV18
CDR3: CASSPRRAQETQYF
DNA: TGTGCCAGCTCACCCCGCAGGGCCCAAGAGACCCAGTACTTC

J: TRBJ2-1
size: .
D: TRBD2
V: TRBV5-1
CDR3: CASSLAEWRGADPKAFF
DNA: TGCGCCAGCAGCTTGGCCGAGTGGCGGGGGGCCGATCCCAAAGCGTTCTTC